This T cell receptor (beta chain) was sequenced for a study of T cell clonotyping in hematopoietic cell transplantation. General study results and limits: At the given depth, recipient repertoires were over 97% de novo clonotypes. Cells were unsorted, so CD4 and CD8 contributions were not separated. Broader posttransplant TCR repertoire diversity was predicted by graft donor and pretransplant recipient Inverse Simpson Index values. Pathologically expanded recipient clonotypes increased progressively from day 30 to day 180 as diversity fell.

TCRdb keeps only in-frame clones here, not all; method: immunoSEQ multiplex PCR. The top ten clones hold roughly 2% of a sample with over 35,000 clones, approximately 89% of them seen once. CDR3 size: 14 residues. The germline V gene encodes CDR1 MNHEY and CDR2 SMNVEV (reference sequence). Trimming cost V 1 base and J 3 bases; bases outside gene matches: 3. As to this clone: Its antigen is currently unknown.

V usage is TRBV27 and J usage is TRBJ2-7, with 7 bases aligning to TRBD1. The sample comprised peripheral blood mononuclear cells. The source is a woman aged 40 to 49 in good health. Some clones in this sample may be carry-over from other donors' samples. CDR3 residues: CASSLYGQVYEQYF. The CDR3 DNA is TGTGCCAGCAGTTTATACGGACAGGTCTACGAGCAGTACTTC.